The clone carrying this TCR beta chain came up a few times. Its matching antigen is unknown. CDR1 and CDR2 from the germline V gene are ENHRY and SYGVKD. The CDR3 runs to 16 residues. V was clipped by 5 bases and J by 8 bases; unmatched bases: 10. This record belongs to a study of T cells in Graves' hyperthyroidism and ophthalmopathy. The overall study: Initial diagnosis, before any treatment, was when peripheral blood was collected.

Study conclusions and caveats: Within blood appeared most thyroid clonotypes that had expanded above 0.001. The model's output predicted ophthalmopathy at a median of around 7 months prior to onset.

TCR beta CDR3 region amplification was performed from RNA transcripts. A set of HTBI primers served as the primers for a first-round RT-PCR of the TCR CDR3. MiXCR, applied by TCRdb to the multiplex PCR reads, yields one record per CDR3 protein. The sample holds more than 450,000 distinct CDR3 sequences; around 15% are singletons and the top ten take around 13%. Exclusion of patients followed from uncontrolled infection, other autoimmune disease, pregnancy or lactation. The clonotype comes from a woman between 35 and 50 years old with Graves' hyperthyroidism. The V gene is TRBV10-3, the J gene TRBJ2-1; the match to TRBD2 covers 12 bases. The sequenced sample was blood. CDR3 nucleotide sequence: TGTGCCATCAGTTCTAGCGGGAGGGCCGGTAGCGATGAGCAGTTCTTC. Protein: CAISSSGRAGSDEQFF.